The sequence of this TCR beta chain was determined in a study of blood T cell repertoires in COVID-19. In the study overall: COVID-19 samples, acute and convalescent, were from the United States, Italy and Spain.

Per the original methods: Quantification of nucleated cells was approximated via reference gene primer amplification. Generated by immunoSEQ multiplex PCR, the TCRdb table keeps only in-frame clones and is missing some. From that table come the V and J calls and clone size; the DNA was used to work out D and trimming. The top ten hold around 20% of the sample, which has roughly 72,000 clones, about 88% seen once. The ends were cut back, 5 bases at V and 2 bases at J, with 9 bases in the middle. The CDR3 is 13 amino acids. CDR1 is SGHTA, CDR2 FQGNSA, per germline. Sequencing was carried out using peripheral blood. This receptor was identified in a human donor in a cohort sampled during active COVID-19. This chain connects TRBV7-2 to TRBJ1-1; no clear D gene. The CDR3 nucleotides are TGTGCCAGCAGCCCCCCATTCAACACTGAAGCTTTCTTT. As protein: CASSPPFNTEAFF.